The 22 T cell receptor beta chains presented below share a single source sample, sequenced in a study of blood T cell repertoires in COVID-19. Profiling relied on immunoSEQ multiplex PCR, and the TCRdb table lists in-frame clones only, not all of them. The data show 100,000 to 150,000 clones, roughly 91% seen once. Sequencing input: peripheral blood. The source of these receptors is a man aged 45 to 65 with active or convalescent COVID-19.

This rearrangement joins TRBV7-8 to TRBJ1-2; 10 bases align to TRBD1. The length of the CDR3 is 15 residues. The V gene end was trimmed by 5 bases and the J gene end by 12 bases; junction bases not matched to a gene: 15. Germline values: CDR1 SGHVS, CDR2 FQNEAQ. The CDR3 spells CASSPRLGTGVGNTF. CDR3 bases: TGTGCCAGCAGCCCCAGACTGGGGACAGGGGTGGGTAACACCTTC.

This chain links TRBV6-5 with TRBJ1-5; D remains unclear. From germline, CDR1 is MNHEY and CDR2 SVGAGI. V was pared by 7 bases and J by 0 bases, with 13 bases between. CDR3 length equals 15 residues. CDR3 sequence (DNA): TGTGCCAGCAAACCAGACACCTATAGCAATCAGCCCCAGCATTTT. As protein: CASKPDTYSNQPQHF.

This rearrangement joins TRBV18 to TRBJ1-3, with 8 bases matching TRBD1. V lost 0 bases to trimming and J lost 5 bases; unmatched junction nucleotides: 9. Germline loops: CDR1 KGHSH, CDR2 LQKENI. This CDR3 spans 17 amino acids. The CDR3 DNA follows: TGTGCCAGCTCACCACCGTCCGTACAGGGGGACAGAAACACCATATATTTT. It encodes CASSPPSVQGDRNTIYF.

This sequence joins TRBV27 and TRBJ1-5, with 7 bases identical to TRBD1. The CDR3 extends over 14 amino acids. V was clipped by 5 bases and J by 5 bases; unmatched bases: 6. The V gene's germline CDR1 is MNHEY and CDR2 SMNVEV (reference sequence). The CDR3 loop reads CASSPYRGHQPQHF. For the CDR3, the DNA is TGTGCCAGCAGTCCATACAGGGGCCATCAGCCCCAGCATTTT.

The chain recombines TRBV5-4 with TRBJ2-7, with 8 positions matching TRBD1. Trimming at V came to 4 bases and at J to 9 bases, leaving 12 bases not matched to a gene. CDR3 size: 14 residues. The germline V gene encodes CDR1 SGHNT and CDR2 YYREEE (reference sequence). The CDR3 DNA sequence: TGTGCCAGCAGCGCGGGACAGGCCAAAAGGGGGCAGTACTTC. Protein: CASSAGQAKRGQYF.

The chain is built from TRBV10-3 and TRBJ1-2; D is unclear. Germline V CDR1 and CDR2: ENHRY, SYGVKD. CDR3 length equals 14 residues. V lost 3 bases and J 0 bases, leaving 8 bases between the germline ends. The CDR3 loop reads CAISETISNYGYTF. CDR3 coding DNA: TGTGCCATCAGTGAAACAATATCTAACTATGGCTACACCTTC.

This chain joins TRBV12-5 and TRBJ2-7; D is possibly TRBD2 (5 bases). Trimming stripped 0 bases from V and 3 bases from J, with 15 bases between. The germline V gene has CDR1 LGHNT and CDR2 FRNRAP. This CDR3 contains 16 residues. As DNA, the CDR3 is TGTGCTAGTGGTTTGGTACATGGGGAGCTGATCTACGAGCAGTACTTC. Protein sequence: CASGLVHGELIYEQYF.

V is TRBV3-1 (or the pseudogene TRBV3-2) and J is TRBJ2-3; TRBD2 agrees at 16 bases. This CDR3 has 18 amino acids. The V gene end was trimmed by 4 bases and the J gene end by 2 bases; junction bases not matched to a gene: 6. Germline lookup yields CDR1 LGHDT and CDR2 YNNKEL (reference sequence). The CDR3: CASSRGLAGGRNTDTQYF. The CDR3 nucleotides read TGTGCCAGCAGCCGGGGACTAGCGGGGGGGCGGAACACAGATACGCAGTATTTT.

For this clone: Within the sample, other DNA sequences also encode this same CDR3. The chain links TRBV28 to TRBJ2-7; 7 nucleotides agree with TRBD2. This CDR3 has 13 amino acids. The V gene's germline CDR1 is MDHEN and CDR2 SYDVKM. The V gene end was trimmed by 6 bases and the J gene end by 2 bases; junction bases not matched to a gene: 4. The CDR3 DNA reads as TGTGCCAGCAGCCGGGAGGCTACCTACGAGCAGTACTTC. Protein product: CASSREATYEQYF.

Only one count was recorded for this clone. This sequence joins TRBV30 and TRBJ2-7, with 9 positions matching TRBD2. There are 13 residues in the CDR3. Germline assignment: CDR1 GTSNPN and CDR2 SVGIG (reference sequence). The V gene end was trimmed by 0 bases and the J gene end by 6 bases; junction bases not matched to a gene: 3. CDR3 amino acids: CAWSVSGSGEQYF. CDR3 coding DNA: TGTGCCTGGAGTGTTAGCGGGAGCGGCGAGCAGTACTTC.

This chain uses TRBV2 with TRBJ1-3; 7 positions match TRBD1. This CDR3 spans 15 amino acids. Trimming cost V 9 bases and J 1 base; bases outside gene matches: 9. Germline V gene sequence: CDR1 SNHLY, CDR2 FYNNEI. CDR3: CASRGQLQSGNTIYF. In DNA form, the CDR3 reads TGTGCCAGTCGGGGACAGCTACAATCTGGAAACACCATATATTTT. Full variable domain (outside the CDR3, taken from reference TRBV2 and TRBJ1-3): EPEVTQTPSHQVTQMGQEVILRCVPISNHLYFYWYRQILGQKVEFLVSFYNNEISEKSEIFDDQFSVERPDGSNFTLKIRSTKLEDSAMYFCASRGQLQSGNTIYFGEGSWLTVV.

This clone appeared once. The V call is TRBV18, the J call TRBJ1-5, with 7 bases aligning to TRBD1. The CDR3 has 14 residues. CDR1 is KGHSH, CDR2 LQKENI, per germline. Trimming cost V 6 bases and J 4 bases; bases outside gene matches: 6. CDR3 sequence: CASSIQGENQPQHF. CDR3 DNA sequence: TGTGCCAGCTCGATCCAGGGGGAGAATCAGCCCCAGCATTTT. Drawing the rest from reference TRBV18 and TRBJ1-5, the complete variable domain is NAGVMQNPRHLVRRRGQEARLRCSPMKGHSHVYWYRQLPEEGLKFMVYLQKENIIDESGMPKERFSAEFPKEGPSILRIQQVVRGDSAAYFCASSIQGENQPQHFGDGTRLSIL.

This clone was recorded once. The rearrangement links TRBV2 to TRBJ2-1, with TRBD2 matching over 12 bases. CDR1 and CDR2 (germline): SNHLY, FYNNEI. The CDR3 is made up of 15 amino acids. V lost 6 bases, J lost 9 bases, and 9 bases stayed unmatched. The CDR3 here is CASRAETSGGGEQFF. CDR3 sequence (DNA): TGTGCCAGCAGGGCTGAGACTAGCGGGGGCGGTGAGCAGTTCTTC.

The V and J genes are TRBV5-6 and TRBJ2-5, with 8 bases aligning to TRBD2. The CDR3 sequence is 14 residues long. The J segment lost 9 bases and the V segment lost 0 bases, leaving 7 bases of the junction unmatched. Germline assignment: CDR1 SGHDT and CDR2 YYEEEE. Here the CDR3 DNA reads TGTGCCAGCAGCTTGGGCGGGAGGAATGTTCCCCAGTACTTC. This sequence encodes CASSLGGRNVPQYF.

The rearrangement links TRBV14 to TRBJ1-5; no definite D call. V was shortened by 4 bases and J by 2 bases, with 6 bases between the two germline ends. CDR1 is SGHDN, CDR2 FVKESK, per germline. The CDR3 contains 13 residues. The chain's CDR3 is CASSLSRNQPQHF. The CDR3, as DNA: TGTGCCAGCAGCCTCAGTCGCAATCAGCCCCAGCATTTT. Variable domain in full (rest from reference TRBV14 and TRBJ1-5): EAGVTQFPSHSVIEKGQTVTLRCDPISGHDNLYWYRRVMGKEIKFLLHFVKESKQDESGMPNNRFLAERTGGTYSTLKVQPAELEDSGVYFCASSLSRNQPQHFGDGTRLSIL.

This chain uses TRBV4-1 with TRBJ2-5, with unresolved D. The germline V gene has CDR1 MGHRA and CDR2 YSYEKL. V was trimmed by 1 base and J by 5 bases, leaving 8 bases between them. The CDR3 is 13 amino acids. Written as DNA, the CDR3 is TGCGCCAGCAGCCAAGTTCCTTCGGAGACCCAGTACTTC. Translated: CASSQVPSETQYF.

The chain combines TRBV2 with TRBJ2-7, with D tentatively TRBD2 (6 bases). CDR3 size: 13 residues. Germline CDR1 SNHLY, CDR2 FYNNEI. The V gene lost 7 bases and the J gene lost 0 bases, with 10 bases spanning the gap. The CDR3 loop is CASIRDSSYEQYF. As DNA, the CDR3 is TGTGCCAGCATACGGGACTCCTCCTACGAGCAGTACTTC.

In this sample, this clone turned up once. This chain joins TRBV27 and TRBJ2-1, with TRBD2 matching 14 bases. This CDR3 spans 16 amino acids. Germline V gene sequence: CDR1 MNHEY, CDR2 SMNVEV (reference sequence). After removal of 5 bases from V and 5 bases from J, the junction contained 5 bases not matched to a gene. In DNA form, the CDR3 reads TGTGCCAGCAGTCCGAGACTAGCGGGGGGGCACAATGAGCAGTTCTTC. The encoded protein is CASSPRLAGGHNEQFF.

The CDR3 nucleotides read TGTGCCAGCAGTCAGGGTCTGCTACGGACTGAAGCTTTCTTT. Amino acid sequence: CASSQGLLRTEAFF. This chain links TRBV28 with TRBJ1-1; D might be TRBD1 (5 bases). V gave up 5 bases and J gave up 5 bases, with 15 bases separating them. The germline CDR1 and CDR2 sequences are MDHEN and SYDVKM. The CDR3 spans 14 residues.

This rearrangement joins TRBV20-1 to TRBJ1-1; possible D gene TRBD1, 6 bases. Germline CDR1 reads DFQATT; CDR2 reads SNEGSKA (reference sequence). V lost 4 bases and J 8 bases, leaving 8 bases between the germline ends. This CDR3 region has 10 residues. Written as DNA, the CDR3 is TGCAGTGCTAATAGGGGGGAAGCTTTCTTT. It is translated as CSANRGEAFF.

The genes are TRBV5-8 and TRBJ2-3; a possible D gene is TRBD1 (5 bases). This CDR3 spans 17 amino acids. V lost 0 bases and J lost 2, with 16 bases in between. Looked up from germline, CDR1 is SGHTS and CDR2 is YDEGEE. The CDR3 region is CASSLGSTALSTDTQYF. The CDR3, as DNA: TGTGCCAGCAGCTTGGGATCGACAGCCTTATCCACAGATACGCAGTATTTT.

The rearrangement links TRBV4-2 to TRBJ2-1; TRBD2 agrees at 12 bases. V gave up 2 bases and J gave up 8 bases; unmatched junction bases: 7. Germline V gene lookup returns CDR1 LGHNA and CDR2 YNFKEQ. The CDR3 has 16 amino acids. CDR3 nucleotide sequence: TGTGCCAGCAGCCAACACGTGACTAGCGGGAGATATGAGCAGTTCTTC. It specifies CASSQHVTSGRYEQFF.